A single sample is the source of the 23 T cell receptor beta chains below, sequenced in a study of blood T cell repertoires in COVID-19. Clones were read by immunoSEQ multiplex PCR, and TCRdb kept only the in-frame ones, dropping some. The sample yields 150,000 to 200,000 clones, 80% to 90% seen once. The sequenced sample was peripheral blood. These receptors all stem from a man aged 55 to 70 with acute or convalescent COVID-19.

V gene TRBV5-1 combines with J gene TRBJ2-5, with 7 bases identical to TRBD1. The length of the CDR3 is 15 residues. Germline CDR1 is SGHRS and CDR2 is YFSETQ. Trimming cost V 2 bases and J 5 bases; bases outside gene matches: 9. The CDR3 bases are TGCGCCAGCAGCTTTTCGAGGGGGCAAGGGGAGACCCAGTACTTC. Amino acid sequence: CASSFSRGQGETQYF.

J is TRBJ2-1 and V is TRBV7-8, with 9 bases aligning to TRBD2. The CDR3 covers 19 residues. Germline trimming cut 0 bases from V and 0 bases from J; bases unmatched to any gene: 9. Per the germline V gene, CDR1 is SGHVS and CDR2 is FQNEAQ. CDR3 sequence: CASSLASGLAGYSYNEQFF. For the CDR3, the DNA is TGTGCCAGCAGCTTAGCGTCGGGGCTAGCGGGATACTCCTACAATGAGCAGTTCTTC.

This clone showed up many times. In nucleotides, the CDR3 is TGTGCCAGCAGCTCGACTAGCGGAAGCTACAATGAGCAGTTCTTC. Protein product: CASSSTSGSYNEQFF. The V call is TRBV5-4, the J call TRBJ2-1, with 9 bases lining up with TRBD2. Germline V lookup: CDR1 SGHNT, CDR2 YYREEE (reference sequence). V lost 3 bases and J lost 3; bases outside the gene matches: 4. CDR3 length: 15 amino acids. The variable domain in full, completed from reference TRBV5-4 and TRBJ2-1, reads ETGVTQSPTHLIKTRGQQVTLRCSSQSGHNTVSWYQQALGQGPQFIFQYYREEENGRGNFPPRFSGLQFPNYSSELNVNALELDDSALYLCASSSTSGSYNEQFFGPGTRLTVL.

The chain recombines TRBV19 with TRBJ1-2; tentative D call: TRBD1 (6 bases). V shed 6 bases and J shed 4 bases, with 15 bases lying between them. Germline V gene sequence: CDR1 LNHDA, CDR2 SQIVND (reference sequence). The CDR3 covers 14 residues. The CDR3 spells CASRGQGRGYGYTF. The CDR3, as DNA: TGTGCCAGTAGGGGACAAGGTCGGGGCTATGGCTACACCTTC.

This chain links TRBV7-6 with TRBJ2-7; D gene ambiguous. Germline CDR1 SGHVS, CDR2 FNYEAQ. Trimming stripped 5 bases from V and 3 bases from J, with 14 bases between. This CDR3 comprises 14 residues. This chain's CDR3 is CASSTHFPSYEQYF. CDR3 sequence (DNA): TGTGCCAGCAGCACCCATTTCCCCAGCTACGAGCAGTACTTC.

The chain recombines TRBV3-1 (or the pseudogene TRBV3-2) with TRBJ2-2, with TRBD2 identical over 7 bases. J was trimmed by 0 bases and V by 5 bases; bases with no gene match: 6. Germline-derived CDR1 and CDR2 are LGHDT and YNNKEL (reference sequence). The length of the CDR3 is 16 residues. CDR3 DNA: TGTGCCAGCAGCGCCGGGCTAGCGGCGAACACCGGGGAGCTGTTTTTT. As protein: CASSAGLAANTGELFF.

This chain joins TRBV10-2 and TRBJ1-1, with TRBD1 identical over 8 bases. Germline V CDR1 and CDR2: WSHSY, SAAADI. The V gene end was trimmed by 4 bases and the J gene end by 4 bases; junction bases not matched to a gene: 5. The CDR3 contains 14 residues. The DNA for the CDR3 is TGCGCCAGCAGTGTACGACAGGGGATCACTGAAGCTTTCTTT. Its protein is CASSVRQGITEAFF.

This chain uses TRBV10-3 with TRBJ1-2, with D perhaps TRBD1 (6 bases). V gave up 2 bases and J gave up 2 bases, with 18 bases separating them. The CDR3 covers 17 residues. The germline gives CDR1 ENHRY, CDR2 SYGVKD. The CDR3 loop is CAISEGQSRGRNYGYTF. The CDR3 bases are TGTGCCATCAGTGAGGGACAAAGCAGGGGAAGAAACTATGGCTACACCTTC.

In its sample, this clone was seen a few times. The genes are TRBV6-5 and TRBJ2-2, with D hard to call. The V end lost 6 bases, the J end lost 5 bases, and 10 bases lay between the germline ends. The germline V gene encodes CDR1 MNHEY and CDR2 SVGAGI. The CDR3 is made up of 13 amino acids. This CDR3 reads CASSRTVTGELFF. DNA of the CDR3: TGTGCCAGCAGCCGAACGGTTACCGGGGAGCTGTTTTTT.

The chain has TRBV5-1 and TRBJ1-4; D is uncertain. The CDR3 extends over 14 amino acids. Germline lookup yields CDR1 SGHRS and CDR2 YFSETQ. V lost 3 bases and J 8 bases, leaving 14 bases between the germline ends. CDR3 amino acids: CASSSGLSGEKLFF. Written as DNA, the CDR3 is TGCGCCAGCAGCTCCGGATTATCGGGAGAAAAACTGTTTTTT.

A note on this clone: This sample includes further DNA sequences coding for the same CDR3. The J gene is TRBJ2-2, the V gene TRBV7-2; 9 positions agree with TRBD2. The CDR3 covers 15 residues. The germline V gene encodes CDR1 SGHTA and CDR2 FQGNSA. The V and J ends lost 9 bases and 5 bases, in that order; junction bases with no gene match: 10. CDR3 loop: CASRSGLAGTGELFF. The CDR3 DNA reads TGTGCCAGTAGGTCGGGACTAGCTGGTACCGGGGAGCTGTTTTTT. Looking up the rest from reference TRBV7-2 and TRBJ2-2 gives the full variable domain: GAGVSQSPSNKVTEKGKDVELRCDPISGHTALYWYRQSLGQGLEFLIYFQGNSAPDKSGLPSDRFSAERTGGSVSTLTIQRTQQEDSAVYLCASRSGLAGTGELFFGEGSRLTVL.

Only one count was recorded for this clone. The chain combines TRBV5-4 with TRBJ2-7; 8 bases line up with TRBD2. The V gene end was trimmed by 4 bases and the J gene end by 4 bases; junction bases not matched to a gene: 13. The CDR3 is made up of 16 amino acids. Per the germline V gene, CDR1 is SGHNT and CDR2 is YYREEE (reference sequence). The CDR3 DNA is TGTGCCAGCAGCGCGGGGGGCGTGAGCGGGAGATACGAGCAGTACTTC. This codes for CASSAGGVSGRYEQYF.

The rearrangement uses TRBV7-8 and TRBJ2-7; possibly TRBD2 for D (6 bases). Germline loops: CDR1 SGHVS, CDR2 FQNEAQ. CDR3 length: 15 amino acids. V was pared by 5 bases and J by 3 bases, with 17 bases between. The chain's CDR3 is CASSQGLHTLYEQYF. The CDR3 coding sequence is TGTGCCAGCAGCCAGGGACTTCACACCCTCTACGAGCAGTACTTC.

The J gene is TRBJ1-1, the V gene TRBV9, with 7 nucleotides matching TRBD1. The V segment lost 2 bases and the J segment 5 bases; nucleotides outside the gene matches: 12. Germline V gene lookup returns CDR1 SGDLS and CDR2 YYNGEE. This CDR3 region has 16 residues. The CDR3 DNA reads as TGTGCCAGCAGCGTGGGAGGCGAGGGGGCCGGTACTGAAGCTTTCTTT. Translated, it gives CASSVGGEGAGTEAFF.

This rearrangement joins TRBV6-6 to TRBJ2-7, with 8 bases identical to TRBD1. V dropped 6 bases and J dropped 4; count of bases not matched to a gene: 5. Per the germline V gene, CDR1 is MNHNY and CDR2 is SVGAGI (reference sequence). The CDR3 loop spans 13 amino acids. Here the CDR3 reads CASSPGGSYEQYF. The CDR3 coding sequence is TGTGCCAGCAGCCCAGGGGGCTCGTACGAGCAGTACTTC.

CDR3 coding DNA: TGTGCCAGCAGTTTATCCGGGACAGGGAACACCGGGGAGCTGTTTTTT. Translating it yields CASSLSGTGNTGELFF. V and J are TRBV28 and TRBJ2-2; 8 bases are a match to TRBD1. The CDR3 has 16 amino acids. V dropped 1 base and J dropped 1; count of bases not matched to a gene: 2. Germline V gene lookup returns CDR1 MDHEN and CDR2 SYDVKM.

The chain is built from TRBV7-2 and TRBJ2-3; D unresolved. This CDR3 region has 17 residues. V lost 1 base and J 3 bases, leaving 17 bases between the germline ends. The germline CDR1 and CDR2 sequences are SGHTA and FQGNSA. The CDR3 nucleotides are TGTGCCAGCAGCTTAGGATTATTCGTCGCGCAAACAGATACGCAGTATTTT. Translation gives CASSLGLFVAQTDTQYF.

V gene TRBV28 combines with J gene TRBJ2-3; D unclear. Trimming shortened V by 8 bases and J by 0 bases, and 3 bases separated the two germline ends. This CDR3 comprises 11 residues. Per germline, CDR1 MDHEN and CDR2 SYDVKM. CDR3: CASVSTDTQYF. The CDR3 bases are TGTGCCAGCGTAAGCACAGATACGCAGTATTTT.

J is TRBJ2-1 and V is TRBV18, with D tentatively TRBD1 (6 bases). There are 13 residues in the CDR3. Trimming took off 1 base at V and 9 bases at J, with 10 bases between the two ends. Germline lookup yields CDR1 KGHSH and CDR2 LQKENI. CDR3 in amino acids: CASSPLPGVEQFF. In DNA form, the CDR3 reads TGTGCCAGCTCACCACTTCCAGGGGTTGAGCAGTTCTTC.

V usage is TRBV10-3 and J usage is TRBJ1-1; D may be TRBD1 (6 bases). CDR1 and CDR2 from the germline V gene are ENHRY and SYGVKD. The CDR3 is made up of 15 amino acids. V shed 3 bases and J shed 4 bases, with 15 bases lying between them. The CDR3 region has the DNA TGTGCCATCAGTGACCCCGGACAGCTCCCCACTGAAGCTTTCTTT. This gives the protein CAISDPGQLPTEAFF.

This CDR3 reads CATSDLQQGAREESCSNQPQHF. For the CDR3, the DNA is TGTGCCACCAGTGACCTCCAACAGGGGGCGCGAGAAGAGTCGTGTAGCAATCAGCCCCAGCATTTT. The chain employs TRBV24-1 and TRBJ1-5, with 9 bases fitting TRBD1. The junction had 21 bases not matched to a gene; V was cut back by 4 bases and J by 0 bases. Germline loops: CDR1 KGHDR, CDR2 SFDVKD. This CDR3 has 22 amino acids.

The genes are TRBV6-6 and TRBJ1-2; 10 nucleotides line up with TRBD1. The V and J ends lost 5 bases and 4 bases, in that order; junction bases with no gene match: 13. Germline V CDR1 and CDR2: MNHNY, SVGAGI (reference sequence). The CDR3 has 17 amino acids. The CDR3 region has the DNA TGTGCCAGCAGTCCAATGTTTCCGGGACAGGGGATCTATGGCTACACCTTC. It yields the protein CASSPMFPGQGIYGYTF.

The V and J genes are TRBV19 and TRBJ2-5; 8 positions agree with TRBD2. The CDR3 contains 18 residues. CDR1 is LNHDA and CDR2 is SQIVND in the germline V gene (reference sequence). The V gene end was trimmed by 5 bases and the J gene end by 0 bases; junction bases not matched to a gene: 14. CDR3 sequence: CASSQGLAKRGYQETQYF. DNA for the CDR3: TGTGCCAGTAGTCAAGGACTAGCAAAAAGGGGGTACCAAGAGACCCAGTACTTC. Based on the CDR3 plus reference TRBV19 and TRBJ2-5, the full variable domain is DGGITQSPKYLFRKEGQNVTLSCEQNLNHDAMYWYRQDPGQGLRLIYYSQIVNDFQKGDIAEGYSVSREKKESFPLTVTSAQKNPTAFYLCASSQGLAKRGYQETQYFGPGTRLLVL.